The 12 T cell receptor beta chains given below trace back to one sample, sequenced in a study of shared clonotypes between healthy human individuals. Sequenced by immunoSEQ multiplex PCR; TCRdb stores in-frame clones only, minus some. The sample shows 450,000 to 500,000 clones, about 72% of them seen only once. The sample was PBMCs. The receptors originated from a woman between 40 and 50 years old in good health. Some clones in this sample may be carry-over from other donors' samples.

This clone was seen once. The chain employs TRBV5-5 and TRBJ1-1; D may be TRBD1 (6 bases). The CDR3 is 12 residues long. The germline CDR1 and CDR2 sequences are SGHKS and YYEKEE (reference sequence). V was pared by 0 bases and J by 11 bases, with 11 bases between. CDR3 protein: CASSLAAGDAFF. The CDR3 DNA is TGTGCCAGCAGCTTGGCCGCAGGGGACGCTTTCTTT.

The chain joins TRBV2 to TRBJ2-5, with 7 bases aligning to TRBD2. V shed 6 bases and J 3 bases; nucleotides not matched to a gene: 10. The germline gives CDR1 SNHLY, CDR2 FYNNEI. The CDR3 is made up of 15 amino acids. DNA for the CDR3: TGTGCCAGCAGGGAGGTTAGCGGGCTCAAAGAGACCCAGTACTTC. Translated, it gives CASREVSGLKETQYF.

This chain links TRBV28 with TRBJ2-7; D is unresolved. Trimming removed 6 bases at V and 2 bases at J, with 23 bases between. Germline CDR1 and CDR2: MDHEN and SYDVKM. This CDR3 is built from 17 residues. CDR3 nucleotides: TGTGCCAGCAGCCTCCGTTTAAACAGTCAGATCGCCTACGAGCAGTACTTC. Translated: CASSLRLNSQIAYEQYF.

This clone has ten or more counts. This CDR3 is also generated by other DNA sequences in the sample. This sequence joins TRBV30 and TRBJ2-7, with D perhaps matching TRBD2 (5 bases). This CDR3 region has 13 residues. Germline CDR1 reads GTSNPN; CDR2 reads SVGIG (reference sequence). V dropped 7 bases and J dropped 3 bases, with 16 bases sitting between them. CDR3 protein: CAFRGSANYEQYF. The DNA for the CDR3 is TGTGCCTTTCGAGGGAGTGCCAACTACGAGCAGTACTTC.

This clone was recorded only once. One base away lies a much larger clone, so this may be a sequencing read error. The sample holds other DNA sequences that translate to the same CDR3. This chain connects TRBV28 to TRBJ2-4; TRBD1 might be the D (5 bases). Looked up from germline, CDR1 is MDHEN and CDR2 is SYDVKM. The CDR3 consists of 12 residues. V lost 5 bases and J lost 10, with 12 bases in between. CDR3 bases: TGTGCCAGCAGTCGACAGCTTGGGATTCAGTACTTC. Translation gives CASSRQLGIQYF. The complete variable domain, with remaining parts taken from reference TRBV28 and TRBJ2-4, reads DVKVTQSSRYLVKRTGEKVFLECVQDMDHENMFWYRQDPGLGLRLIYFSYDVKMKEKGDIPEGYSVSREKKERFSLILESASTNQTSMYLCASSRQLGIQYFGAGTRLSVL.

The chain couples TRBV28 to TRBJ1-4, with a possible D match to TRBD1 (5 bases). V was cut by 6 bases and J by 5 bases, with 10 bases left in between. Germline loops: CDR1 MDHEN, CDR2 SYDVKM. The CDR3 contains 13 residues. Here the CDR3 DNA reads TGTGCCAGCAGCCTTGGGGGGAATGAAAAACTGTTTTTT. Translation: CASSLGGNEKLFF.

The count of this clone is one. No DNA is shown, since the ends of the CDR3 on it are uncertain; the CDR3 is the one TCRdb lists. The chain has TRBV10-3 and TRBJ2-1; the table's D gene call, TRBD2, was not cross checked with the DNA. The germline CDR1 and CDR2 sequences are ENHRY and SYGVKD. The CDR3 is 16 amino acids in total, end residues counted. The CDR3 region is CAISDFRGSSYNEQFF.

The count of this clone is one. The chain combines TRBV18 with TRBJ2-3; D may be TRBD2 (5 bases). CDR3 length: 16 amino acids. Germline CDR1 reads KGHSH; CDR2 reads LQKENI. V lost 0 bases, J lost 4 bases, and 14 bases lay in between. The CDR3 reads CASSPPSGVVADTQYF. DNA for the CDR3: TGTGCCAGCTCACCACCGTCCGGGGTTGTCGCAGATACGCAGTATTTT.

The rearrangement uses TRBV19 and TRBJ2-4; the D is unclear. From germline, CDR1 is LNHDA and CDR2 SQIVND (reference sequence). Trimming stripped 8 bases from V and 7 bases from J, with 9 bases between. The CDR3 consists of 11 residues. CDR3 in amino acids: CASSSPNIQYF. CDR3 in DNA: TGTGCCAGTTCTAGTCCCAACATTCAGTACTTC.

The genes are TRBV30 and TRBJ1-2, with a weak D call TRBD1 (5 bases). The V gene lost 5 bases and the J gene lost 7 bases, with 17 bases spanning the gap. Germline values: CDR1 GTSNPN, CDR2 SVGIG (reference sequence). The CDR3 is 13 residues long. CDR3 sequence (DNA): TGTGCCTGGGAATTAGGTCAGGGTAGTGGCTACACCTTC. Its translation: CAWELGQGSGYTF.

The chain has TRBV5-6 and TRBJ1-1; no clear D gene. The CDR3 length is 14 residues. CDR1 SGHDT and CDR2 YYEEEE come from the germline V gene. Deletions cut 0 bases from V and 3 bases from J, with 9 bases between. The CDR3 here is CASSLAGGHTEAFF. CDR3 in DNA: TGTGCCAGCAGCTTGGCCGGCGGACACACTGAAGCTTTCTTT.

The rearrangement links TRBV19 to TRBJ1-1; 9 bases fit TRBD1. CDR1 is LNHDA and CDR2 is SQIVND in the germline V gene (reference sequence). CDR3 length: 14 amino acids. J was trimmed by 4 bases and V by 9 bases; bases with no gene match: 9. The CDR3, as DNA: TGTGCCAGCCGGGACAGGGAAGGGGGCACTGAAGCTTTCTTT. Residues: CASRDREGGTEAFF.